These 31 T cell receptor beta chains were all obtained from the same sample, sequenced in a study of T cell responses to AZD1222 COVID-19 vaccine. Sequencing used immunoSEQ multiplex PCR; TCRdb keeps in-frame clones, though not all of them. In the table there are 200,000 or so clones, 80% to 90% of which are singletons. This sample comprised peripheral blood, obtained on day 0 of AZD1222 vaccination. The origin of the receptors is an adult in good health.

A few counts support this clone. In DNA, the CDR3 is TGTGCCATCAGTGAGAATACCGGGACGGACTATGGCTACACCTTC. Its translation is CAISENTGTDYGYTF. The V gene is TRBV10-3, the J gene TRBJ1-2, with D perhaps matching TRBD1 (5 bases). Germline CDR1 ENHRY, CDR2 SYGVKD. This CDR3 comprises 15 residues. V gave up 2 bases and J gave up 3 bases, with 13 bases separating them.

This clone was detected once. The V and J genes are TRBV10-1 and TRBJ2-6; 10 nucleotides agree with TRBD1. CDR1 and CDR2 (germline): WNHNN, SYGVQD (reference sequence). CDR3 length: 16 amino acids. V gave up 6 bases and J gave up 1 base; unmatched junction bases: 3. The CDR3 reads CASSPGQGSGANVLTF. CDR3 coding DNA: TGCGCCAGCAGCCCGGGACAGGGGTCTGGGGCCAACGTCCTGACTTTC.

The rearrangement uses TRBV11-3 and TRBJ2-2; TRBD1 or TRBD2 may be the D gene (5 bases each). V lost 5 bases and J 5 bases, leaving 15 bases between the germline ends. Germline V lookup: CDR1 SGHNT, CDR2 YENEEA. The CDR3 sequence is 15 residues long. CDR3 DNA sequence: TGTGCCAGCAGCCGAGGGACCTTGGGGACCGGGGAGCTGTTTTTT. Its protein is CASSRGTLGTGELFF.

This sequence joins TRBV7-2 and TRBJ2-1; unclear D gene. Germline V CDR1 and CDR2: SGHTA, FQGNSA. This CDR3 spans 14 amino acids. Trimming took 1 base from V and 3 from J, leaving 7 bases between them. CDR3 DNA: TGTGCCAGCAGCTTAGAGATAGGCTACAATGAGCAGTTCTTC. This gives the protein CASSLEIGYNEQFF.

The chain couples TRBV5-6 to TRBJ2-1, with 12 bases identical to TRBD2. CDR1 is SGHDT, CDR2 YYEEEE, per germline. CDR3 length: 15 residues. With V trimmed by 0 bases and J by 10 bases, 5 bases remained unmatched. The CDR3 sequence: CASSLVLLAGGEQFF. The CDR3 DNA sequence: TGTGCCAGCAGCTTGGTCCTACTAGCGGGAGGCGAGCAGTTCTTC.

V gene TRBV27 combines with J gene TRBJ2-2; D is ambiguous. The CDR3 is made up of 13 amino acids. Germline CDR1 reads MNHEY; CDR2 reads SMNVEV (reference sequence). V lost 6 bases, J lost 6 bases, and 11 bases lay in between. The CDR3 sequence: CASRDSRAGELFF. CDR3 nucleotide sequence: TGTGCCAGCAGAGACTCTCGGGCCGGGGAGCTGTTTTTT.

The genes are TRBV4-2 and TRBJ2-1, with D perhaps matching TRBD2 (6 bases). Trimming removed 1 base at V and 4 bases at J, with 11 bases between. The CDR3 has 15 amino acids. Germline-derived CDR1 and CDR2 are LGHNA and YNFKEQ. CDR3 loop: CASSQAGRGYNEQFF. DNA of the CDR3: TGTGCCAGCAGCCAAGCGGGCCGGGGGTACAATGAGCAGTTCTTC.

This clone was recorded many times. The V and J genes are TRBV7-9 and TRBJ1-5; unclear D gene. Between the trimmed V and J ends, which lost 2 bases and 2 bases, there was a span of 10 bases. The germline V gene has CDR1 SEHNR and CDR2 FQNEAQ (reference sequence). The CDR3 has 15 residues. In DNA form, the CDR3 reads TGTGCCAGCAGCTTAAACGCCGGGGGCAATCAGCCCCAGCATTTT. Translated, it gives CASSLNAGGNQPQHF.

The CDR3 sequence: CASSRTLGGSYEQYF. The CDR3 DNA is TGTGCCAGCAGCCGCACTTTGGGGGGGAGCTACGAGCAGTACTTC. The chain uses TRBV14 and TRBJ2-7, with 7 nucleotides matching TRBD2. The trim removed 4 bases at V and 3 bases at J, leaving 9 bases unmatched. The CDR3 length is 15 residues. Looked up from germline, CDR1 is SGHDN and CDR2 is FVKESK.

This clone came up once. The CDR3 bases are TGTGCCAGCAGCCTCAGCGGGAGTGGTCAATCCTACAATGAGCAGTTCTTC. It specifies CASSLSGSGQSYNEQFF. The chain employs TRBV5-6 and TRBJ2-1; TRBD2 agrees at 8 bases. This CDR3 has 17 amino acids. Per germline, CDR1 SGHDT and CDR2 YYEEEE. Trimming took 4 bases from V and 1 from J; bases not matched to a gene: 10. Drawing the rest from reference TRBV5-6 and TRBJ2-1, the complete variable domain is DAGVTQSPTHLIKTRGQQVTLRCSPKSGHDTVSWYQQALGQGPQFIFQYYEEEERQRGNFPDRFSGHQFPNYSSELNVNALLLGDSALYLCASSLSGSGQSYNEQFFGPGTRLTVL.

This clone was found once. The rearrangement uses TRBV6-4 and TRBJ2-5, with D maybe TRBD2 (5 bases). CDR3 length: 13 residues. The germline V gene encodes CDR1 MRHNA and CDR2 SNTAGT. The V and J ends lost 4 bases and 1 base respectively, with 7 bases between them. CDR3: CASSVSGQETQYF. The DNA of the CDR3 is TGTGCCAGCAGTGTAAGCGGCCAAGAGACCCAGTACTTC.

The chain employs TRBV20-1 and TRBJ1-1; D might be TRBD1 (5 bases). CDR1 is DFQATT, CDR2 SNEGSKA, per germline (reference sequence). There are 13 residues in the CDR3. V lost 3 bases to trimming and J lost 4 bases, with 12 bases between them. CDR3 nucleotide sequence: TGCAGTGCTAGTCGGGGGGATCTCACTGAAGCTTTCTTT. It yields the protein CSASRGDLTEAFF.

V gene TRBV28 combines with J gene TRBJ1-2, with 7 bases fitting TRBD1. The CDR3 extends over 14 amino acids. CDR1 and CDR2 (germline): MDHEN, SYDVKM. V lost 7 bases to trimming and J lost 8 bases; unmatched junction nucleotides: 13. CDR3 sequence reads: CASIPSARGIGYTF. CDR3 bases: TGTGCCAGCATCCCGTCGGCCAGGGGGATCGGCTACACCTTC.

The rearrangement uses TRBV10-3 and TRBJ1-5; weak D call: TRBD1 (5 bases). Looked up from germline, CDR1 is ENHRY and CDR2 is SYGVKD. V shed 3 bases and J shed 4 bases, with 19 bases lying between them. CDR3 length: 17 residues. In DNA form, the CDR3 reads TGTGCCATCAGTGATCGTGGGGGACCCTTGGGGAATCAGCCCCAGCATTTT. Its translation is CAISDRGGPLGNQPQHF.

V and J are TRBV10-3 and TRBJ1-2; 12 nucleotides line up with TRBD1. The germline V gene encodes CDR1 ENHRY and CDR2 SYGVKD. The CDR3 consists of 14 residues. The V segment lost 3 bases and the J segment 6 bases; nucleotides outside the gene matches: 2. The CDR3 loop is CAISDGTGGDGYTF. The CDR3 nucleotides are TGTGCCATCAGTGATGGGACAGGGGGCGATGGCTACACCTTC.

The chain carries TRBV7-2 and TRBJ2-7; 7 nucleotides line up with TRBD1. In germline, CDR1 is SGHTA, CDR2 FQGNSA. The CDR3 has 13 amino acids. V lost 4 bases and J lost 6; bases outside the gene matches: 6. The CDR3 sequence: CASSSLRGSEQYF. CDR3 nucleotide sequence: TGTGCCAGCAGCTCACTCAGGGGGAGCGAGCAGTACTTC.

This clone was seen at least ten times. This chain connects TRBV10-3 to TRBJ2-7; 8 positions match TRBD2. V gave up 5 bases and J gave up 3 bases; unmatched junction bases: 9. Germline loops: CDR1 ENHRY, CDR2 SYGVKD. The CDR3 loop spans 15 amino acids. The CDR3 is CAISPGGGPFYEQYF. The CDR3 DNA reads TGTGCCATCAGTCCGGGGGGGGGACCATTCTACGAGCAGTACTTC.

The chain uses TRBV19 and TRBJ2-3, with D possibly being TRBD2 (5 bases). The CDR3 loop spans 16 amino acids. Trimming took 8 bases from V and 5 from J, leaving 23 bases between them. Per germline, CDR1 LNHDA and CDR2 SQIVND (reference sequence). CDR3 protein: CASGTAGLPVLDTQYF. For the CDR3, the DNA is TGTGCCAGTGGCACGGCGGGCCTACCTGTTTTAGATACGCAGTATTTT.

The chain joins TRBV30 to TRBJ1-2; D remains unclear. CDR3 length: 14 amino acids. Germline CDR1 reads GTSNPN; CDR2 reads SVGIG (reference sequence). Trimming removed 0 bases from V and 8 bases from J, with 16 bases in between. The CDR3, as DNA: TGTGCCTGGAGTGTGCTTAGTCAGAGAGGAGGCTACACCTTC. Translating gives CAWSVLSQRGGYTF.

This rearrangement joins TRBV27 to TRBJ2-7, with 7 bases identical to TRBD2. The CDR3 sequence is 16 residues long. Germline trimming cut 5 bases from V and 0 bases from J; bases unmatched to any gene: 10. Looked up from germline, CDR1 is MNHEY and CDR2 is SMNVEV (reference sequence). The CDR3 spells CASSLTLAESSYEQYF. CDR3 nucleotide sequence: TGTGCCAGCAGTCTAACCCTAGCGGAAAGCTCCTACGAGCAGTACTTC.

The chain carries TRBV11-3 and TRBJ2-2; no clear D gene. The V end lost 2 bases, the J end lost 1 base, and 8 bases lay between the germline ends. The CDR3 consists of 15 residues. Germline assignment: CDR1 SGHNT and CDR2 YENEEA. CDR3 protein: CASSLSPENTGELFF. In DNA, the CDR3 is TGTGCCAGCAGCTTATCACCGGAGAACACCGGGGAGCTGTTTTTT.

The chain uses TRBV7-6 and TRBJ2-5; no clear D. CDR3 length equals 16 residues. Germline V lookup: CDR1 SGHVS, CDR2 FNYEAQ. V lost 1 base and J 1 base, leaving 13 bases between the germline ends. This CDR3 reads CASSLGQTTFQETQYF. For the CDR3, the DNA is TGTGCCAGCAGCTTAGGTCAAACGACGTTCCAAGAGACCCAGTACTTC. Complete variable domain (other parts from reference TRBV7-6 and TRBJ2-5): GAGVSQSPRYKVTKRGQDVALRCDPISGHVSLYWYRQALGQGPEFLTYFNYEAQQDKSGLPNDRFSAERPEGSISTLTIQRTEQRDSAMYRCASSLGQTTFQETQYFGPGTRLLVL.

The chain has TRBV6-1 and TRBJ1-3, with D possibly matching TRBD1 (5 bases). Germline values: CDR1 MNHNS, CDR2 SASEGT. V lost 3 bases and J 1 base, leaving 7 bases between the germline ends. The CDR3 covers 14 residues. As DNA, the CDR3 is TGTGCCAGCAGTGAGGGGGGGTCTGGAAACACCATATATTTT. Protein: CASSEGGSGNTIYF.

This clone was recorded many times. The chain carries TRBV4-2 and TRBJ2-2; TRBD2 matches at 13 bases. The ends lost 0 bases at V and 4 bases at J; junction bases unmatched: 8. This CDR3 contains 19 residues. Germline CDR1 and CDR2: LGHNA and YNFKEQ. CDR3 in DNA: TGTGCCAGCAGCCAAGATTATTGGACTAGCGGGAGACGCACCGGGGAGCTGTTTTTT. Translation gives CASSQDYWTSGRRTGELFF.

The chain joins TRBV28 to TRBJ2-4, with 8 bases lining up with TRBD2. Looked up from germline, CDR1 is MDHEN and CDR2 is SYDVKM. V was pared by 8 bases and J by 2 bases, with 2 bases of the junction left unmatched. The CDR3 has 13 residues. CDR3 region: CASRGGSKNIQYF. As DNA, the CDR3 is TGTGCCAGCCGGGGGGGGTCCAAAAACATTCAGTACTTC.

The CDR3 nucleotides read TGTGCCAGCGCGAAGATTAGCGGGGTATCCTACAATGAGCAGTTCTTC. This gives the protein CASAKISGVSYNEQFF. The chain combines TRBV19 with TRBJ2-1; 8 bases fit TRBD2. Losses at the gene ends were 9 bases for V and 1 base for J; bases not matched to a gene: 11. CDR1 is LNHDA, CDR2 SQIVND, per germline (reference sequence). The CDR3 covers 16 residues.

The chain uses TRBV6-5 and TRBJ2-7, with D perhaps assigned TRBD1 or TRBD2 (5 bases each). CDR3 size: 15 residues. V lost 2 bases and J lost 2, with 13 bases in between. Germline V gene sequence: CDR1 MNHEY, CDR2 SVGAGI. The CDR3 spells CASSYEGTQTYEQYF. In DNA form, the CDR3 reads TGTGCCAGCAGTTACGAGGGGACCCAAACCTACGAGCAGTACTTC.

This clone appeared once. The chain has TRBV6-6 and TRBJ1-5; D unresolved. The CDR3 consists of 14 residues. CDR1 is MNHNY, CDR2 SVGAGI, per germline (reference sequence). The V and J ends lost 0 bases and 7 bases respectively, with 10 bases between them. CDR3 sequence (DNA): TGTGCCAGCAGTTACTCGTTGGATATACAGCCCCAGCATTTT. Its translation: CASSYSLDIQPQHF.

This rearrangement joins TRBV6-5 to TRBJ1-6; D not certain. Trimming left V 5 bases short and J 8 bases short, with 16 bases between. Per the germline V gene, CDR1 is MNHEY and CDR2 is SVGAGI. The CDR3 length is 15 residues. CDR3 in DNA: TGTGCCAGCAGTCACGGGGTTATGGATGATTCACCCCTCCACTTT. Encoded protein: CASSHGVMDDSPLHF.

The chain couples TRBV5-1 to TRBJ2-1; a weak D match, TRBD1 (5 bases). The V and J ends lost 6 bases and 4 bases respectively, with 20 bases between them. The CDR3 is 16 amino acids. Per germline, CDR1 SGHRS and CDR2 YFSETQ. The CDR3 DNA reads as TGCGCCAGCACGGACGTCAAAAGGGGTTCTTACAATGAGCAGTTCTTC. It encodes CASTDVKRGSYNEQFF.

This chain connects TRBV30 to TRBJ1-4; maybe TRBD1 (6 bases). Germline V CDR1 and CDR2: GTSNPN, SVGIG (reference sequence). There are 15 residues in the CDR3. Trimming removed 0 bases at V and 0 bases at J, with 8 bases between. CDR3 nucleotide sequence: TGTGCCTGGAGTGTAGGGGGGGCAACTAATGAAAAACTGTTTTTT. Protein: CAWSVGGATNEKLFF.